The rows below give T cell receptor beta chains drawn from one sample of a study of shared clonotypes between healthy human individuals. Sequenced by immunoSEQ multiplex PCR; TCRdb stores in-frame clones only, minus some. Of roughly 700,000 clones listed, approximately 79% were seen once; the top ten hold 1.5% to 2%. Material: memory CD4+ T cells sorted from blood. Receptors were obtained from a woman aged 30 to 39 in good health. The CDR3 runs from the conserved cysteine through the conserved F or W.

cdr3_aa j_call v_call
CASSSLTSDGETQYF TRBJ2-5 TRBV5-1
CAWSVRLVVNTEAFF TRBJ1-1 TRBV30
CASSQGVTSGSTDTQYF TRBJ2-3 TRBV14
CASSIISSGTGTETQYF TRBJ2-5 TRBV19
CASSWTGAGTGELFF TRBJ2-2 TRBV6-5
CASSLEAAYEQYF TRBJ2-7 TRBV5-1
CASRPTSGSYEQYF TRBJ2-7 TRBV11-3
CASSYSSQVDEQYF TRBJ2-7 TRBV6-5
CASYEQYF TRBJ2-7 TRBV27
CASSLGQNQETQYF TRBJ2-5 TRBV5-4
CASSYRGPNTEAFF TRBJ1-1 TRBV5-1
CATLAGGGEQFF TRBJ2-1 TRBV25-1
CASSQRQGNSNQPQHF TRBJ1-5 TRBV28
CASRPPQAQGAFF TRBJ1-1 TRBV6-1
CASSSPGTSDTQYF TRBJ2-3 TRBV28
CASSLRSDGEQYF TRBJ2-7 TRBV11-3
CASSPYPGQGRADEQFF TRBJ2-1 TRBV18
CASSIVGGSYGYTF TRBJ1-2 TRBV19
CASSFWGPNTGELFF TRBJ2-2 TRBV11-2
CASTHDRWNTGELFF TRBJ2-2 TRBV7-9
CASSYSRNSDTQYF TRBJ2-3 TRBV6-6
CASTEGQFNQPQHF TRBJ1-5 TRBV28
CASSLGRRGGSNEQFF TRBJ2-1 TRBV13
CASSQGLAGVYEQYF TRBJ2-7 TRBV4-1
CASTQGVTQYF TRBJ2-5 TRBV6-5
CASRRGQGRGTQYF TRBJ2-3 TRBV6-5
CASSLRSTNEKLFF TRBJ1-4 TRBV27
CASRNMRDGRDYTF TRBJ1-2 TRBV7-9
CASSFQSGELFF TRBJ2-2 TRBV5-4
CASAKGTGKPFF TRBJ1-1 TRBV9
CASSPQTGNEKLFF TRBJ1-4 TRBV6-1
CASRPLRVSNYGYTF TRBJ1-2 TRBV27
CASSQLPGLGNTIYF TRBJ1-3 TRBV4-1
CASSEGLADNEQFF TRBJ2-1 TRBV5-1
CASKKTESNQPQHF TRBJ1-5 TRBV6-1
CASSFGQGHEQYF TRBJ2-7 TRBV28